This T cell receptor beta chain originates from a study of shared clonotypes between healthy human individuals (dated by TCRdb to the early 2020s). Notes on the research overall: The cohort included a few men and a couple of women between 18 and 49 years of age. Between about 0.8 and 9 billion PBMCs per donor were obtained by leukapheresis. To estimate repertoire size and how much clonotype sharing occurs between individuals, the study deeply sequenced the blood TCR repertoires of five or six healthy adults. To increase sequencing depth and limit assay-specific biases, different laboratories used diverse techniques to prepare libraries and sequence TCR repertoires. The research as a whole found: Because the study included only a small number of donors, the genetic and exposure-history diversity represented was limited. Only blood was sampled, and tissue TCR repertoires likely differ from those in blood. Based on pairwise subsampling, the degree of clonotype sharing among donors was expected to be affected by sequencing depth.

Inclusive of the bounding cysteine and phenylalanine, the CDR3 is 19 residues long. The kept DNA is CDR3 alone, 57 bases in frame from the first base. V gives up 2 bases and J gives up 2 bases, and the segment between their germline ends measures 25 bases. The germline V gene provides CDR1 SGHTA and CDR2 FQGNSA. With regard to this clone: Its cognate antigen has yet to be identified. Per-base quality was not reported, and no clone a single base away is much larger than it.

The donors were healthy, HIV-negative adults who had no recently reported acute infections or vaccinations. Every donor was a Caucasian adult living in Nashville, Tennessee, USA. For unsorted samples, 100 million or so PBMCs were counted, and genomic DNA was extracted using the QIAamp DNA Blood Mini kit. After blood collection by leukapheresis, PBMCs were isolated using Ficoll-Histopaque density gradient centrifugation and then cryopreserved in the vapor phase of liquid nitrogen. Using the deep immunoSEQ assay, TCR CDR3 regions were amplified from genomic DNA by multiplex PCR. Genomic DNA extracted from each cell subset was distributed evenly over all wells of several immunoSEQ 96-well plates, and each plate served as one replicate. Each replicate PCR for unsorted PBMC received about 310 ng genomic DNA, equal to about 30,000 T cell genomes. Genomic DNA from unsorted PBMC was sequenced over ten immunoSEQ deep assay plates. Purified libraries were quantified with a Qubit 3.0 fluorometer, sized on a Bioanalyzer 2100, and re-quantified with the KAPA Library Quantification kit. Every immunoSEQ 96-well plate was sequenced on a dedicated single-read 150-cycle Illumina NextSeq 550 flow cell. The authors' analysis ran thus. Because the immunoSEQ output included only junctional sequences and no quality scores, the filtering could not be the same as the filtering used for full-length reads. To assign V/J genes and CDR3, sequences were annotated against IMGT germline references using PyIR, a Python wrapper for IgBLAST v1.9. Any read was removed if the V/J assignment was weak (E-value above 1e-6), the CDR3 was missing, or the read contained stop codons, out-of-frame junctions, or ambiguous translated residues. V3J clonotypes were defined by identical inferred V gene, J gene, and CDR3 amino acid sequence. To compute the percentage overlap between repertoires, the number of shared unique clonotypes was divided by the size of the smaller repertoire. Repertoire richness was assessed with RTK rarefaction, the Chao1 estimator, and Recon v2.1 estimates of unobserved clonotypes. In TCRdb, the immuneACCESS table is reduced to in-frame sequences with V and J assigned. These tables do not hold every clone; where another copy was compared, an unresolved V gene accounts for under half, and the others remain unexplained. V and J calls plus clone size are reproduced from that table; the DNA served to infer D and trimming. The sample records more than 400,000 clones, about 72% of which are singletons. 9.5% to 15% of the sample is in the top ten clones.

This clonotype was sampled from a woman between 40 and 50 years old in good health. Some clones in this sample may be carry-over from other donors' samples. The chain couples TRBV7-2 to TRBJ2-7, with a tentative D gene TRBD2 over 5 matching bases. Material: PBMCs. Here is the DNA: TGTGCCAGCAGCTTACCCCGCGGCGGAAACGCGGGTCGTGCCTACGAGCAGTACTTC. Its product reads: CASSLPRGGNAGRAYEQYF.